The rows below give T cell receptor beta chains drawn from one sample of a study of cytomegalovirus exposure and HLA in healthy donors. TCRdb keeps only in-frame clones here, not all; method: immunoSEQ multiplex PCR. The sample includes more than 95,000 clones, 70% to 90% of them seen just once. The sequencing input was PBMCs. The receptor source for this set is a woman younger than 30 in good health and CMV-seronegative. CDR3s include the opening cysteine and the closing phenylalanine or tryptophan. The D gene is left open where the match is weak. Clone size is stated in some rows and not others, as once, few, many or a class when expanded.

>.|15|TRBV21-1|TRBJ2-7|.
CASSKAGAPSYEQYF
TGTGCCAGCAGCAAAGCGGGGGCCCCCAGCTACGAGCAGTACTTC
>.|15|TRBV6-5|TRBJ1-3|TRBD1
CASRETGGTGNTIYF
TGTGCCAGCAGGGAGACAGGGGGGACTGGAAACACCATATATTTT
>.|15|TRBV28|TRBJ1-3|TRBD1
CASQQGGHTGNTIYF
TGTGCCAGCCAACAGGGGGGCCATACTGGAAACACCATATATTTT
>.|19|TRBV11-2|TRBJ2-7|TRBD2
CASSLVGLAGTSYNYEQYF
TGTGCCAGCAGCTTAGTCGGGTTAGCCGGGACTAGTTACAATTACGAGCAGTACTTC
>.|14|TRBV7-8|TRBJ2-2|.
CASRRPARGGELFF
TGTGCCAGCAGGCGGCCGGCTCGGGGAGGGGAGCTGTTTTTT
>.|14|TRBV2|TRBJ1-5|TRBD1
CASRTNRGLQPQHF
TGTGCCAGCAGGACGAACAGGGGGCTTCAGCCCCAGCATTTT
>once|16|TRBV19|TRBJ2-2|.
CASSRLPSGRTGELFF
TGTGCCAGTAGTAGACTCCCGAGCGGAAGGACCGGGGAGCTGTTTTTT
>.|14|TRBV5-1|TRBJ2-3|TRBD2
CASSLGGGDDTQYF
TGCGCCAGCAGCTTGGGCGGGGGTGATGATACGCAGTATTTT
>.|16|TRBV5-6|TRBJ2-5|TRBD2
CASSLASGRAGKTQYF
TGTGCCAGCAGCTTAGCTAGCGGGAGGGCCGGGAAGACCCAGTACTTC
>.|15|TRBV10-3|TRBJ2-1|TRBD2
CAISGLAGVYNEQFF
TGTGCCATCAGTGGGCTAGCGGGAGTATACAATGAGCAGTTCTTC
>.|16|TRBV27|TRBJ2-1|TRBD2
CASSYLDKRGKNEQFF
TGTGCCAGCAGTTATCTTGACAAGCGGGGAAAGAATGAGCAGTTCTTC
>.|12|TRBV5-6|TRBJ1-2|.
CASSLVGDGYTF
TGTGCCAGCAGCTTGGTAGGGGATGGCTACACCTTC
>.|11|TRBV2|TRBJ1-1|TRBD1
CASTEGTGNFF
TGTGCCAGCACCGAAGGGACAGGGAATTTCTTT
>.|15|TRBV10-3|TRBJ1-1|.
CAISESRRLDTEAFF
TGTGCCATCAGTGAGTCGAGGAGGTTGGACACTGAAGCTTTCTTT
>once|15|TRBV10-3|TRBJ2-3|.
CAITDASTRTDTQYF
TGTGCCATCACCGACGCCTCGACTCGCACAGATACGCAGTATTTT
>.|12|TRBV25-1|TRBJ1-2|.
CASSGTVYGYTF
TGTGCCAGCAGTGGGACAGTCTATGGCTACACCTTC
>.|14|TRBV4-2|TRBJ2-7|TRBD1
CASSPDRGPYEQYF
TGTGCCAGCAGCCCAGACAGGGGTCCTTACGAGCAGTACTTC
>.|13|TRBV5-1|TRBJ1-4|.
CASSLGGDEKLFF
TGCGCCAGCAGCTTGGGAGGAGATGAAAAACTGTTTTTT
>few|12|TRBV19|TRBJ1-1|.
CASSPEGTEAFF
TGTGCCAGTAGTCCCGAGGGCACTGAAGCTTTCTTT
>.|13|TRBV9|TRBJ2-5|.
CASSVGGEETQYF
TGTGCCAGCAGCGTCGGCGGGGAAGAGACCCAGTACTTC
>.|15|TRBV6-1|TRBJ1-5|TRBD1
CASSTGTGANQPQHF
TGTGCCAGCAGCACCGGGACAGGTGCAAATCAGCCCCAGCATTTT
>.|15|TRBV6-5|TRBJ2-3|TRBD1
CASSYVTGSTDTQYF
TGTGCCAGCAGTTACGTGACAGGGAGCACAGATACGCAGTATTTT
>.|16|TRBV5-1|TRBJ2-7|TRBD1
CASSWGPDRGAYEQYF
TGCGCCAGCAGCTGGGGTCCCGACAGGGGGGCCTACGAGCAGTACTTC
>.|16|TRBV6-1|TRBJ2-7|TRBD2
CASRETRLAYSYEQYF
TGTGCCAGCAGAGAAACCCGACTAGCGTACTCCTACGAGCAGTACTTC
>.|15|TRBV28|TRBJ1-3|.
CASSLPRVSGNTIYF
TGTGCCAGCAGTTTGCCCAGGGTGTCAGGAAACACCATATATTTT
>.|15|TRBV21-1|TRBJ2-7|.
CASSTRTGGRYEQYF
TGTGCCAGCAGCACTCGGACAGGGGGCCGGTACGAGCAGTACTTC
>.|13|TRBV5-6|TRBJ1-2|.
CASSLLGGSGYTF
TGTGCCAGCAGCTTGCTCGGGGGGAGTGGCTACACCTTC
>.|12|TRBV29-1|TRBJ2-1|TRBD1
CSADRVNNEQFF
TGCAGCGCAGACAGGGTTAACAATGAGCAGTTCTTC